One and the same sample provided the 5 T cell receptor beta chains below, sequenced in a study of chemoradiotherapy in HPV16-positive cancers. The protocol was immunoSEQ multiplex PCR, while the TCRdb copy is restricted to in-frame clones and leaves out a portion. In the table there are about 5,000 clones, approximately 81% of which are singletons. The biological material was taken from a patient who underwent chemoradiotherapy. The source of these receptors is a human donor with HPV-associated anogenital cancer.

The chain uses TRBV19 and TRBJ1-2; 12 nucleotides match TRBD1. The V segment lost 4 bases and the J segment 1 base; nucleotides outside the gene matches: 10. The V gene's germline CDR1 is LNHDA and CDR2 SQIVND (reference sequence). This CDR3 is built from 18 residues. CDR3 coding DNA: TGTGCCAGTAGTACCACTGGGACAGGGGGCCGATTTAACTATGGCTACACCTTC. It encodes CASSTTGTGGRFNYGYTF.

This rearrangement joins TRBV7-2 to TRBJ1-5, with 7 bases that match TRBD1. Looked up from germline, CDR1 is SGHTA and CDR2 is FQGNSA. V trimming: 4 bases; J trimming: 2 bases; junction bases outside the gene matches: 11. This CDR3 comprises 17 residues. DNA of the CDR3: TGTGCCAGCAGCTCACGGGGAGGGGGCGCCGGCAATCAGCCCCAGCATTTT. Protein product: CASSSRGGGAGNQPQHF.

The chain has TRBV20-1 and TRBJ1-1; D is unclear. V dropped 4 bases and J dropped 1 base, with 4 bases sitting between them. Germline-derived CDR1 and CDR2 are DFQATT and SNEGSKA (reference sequence). The length of the CDR3 is 11 residues. CDR3 loop: CSATGNTEAFF. In nucleotides, the CDR3 is TGCAGTGCTACCGGGAACACTGAAGCTTTCTTT.

V is TRBV2 and J is TRBJ2-1; 9 bases align to TRBD2. V trimming: 3 bases; J trimming: 8 bases; junction bases outside the gene matches: 5. Per germline, CDR1 SNHLY and CDR2 FYNNEI. The CDR3 is 14 amino acids. The chain's CDR3 is CASSDSGSRHEQFF. DNA of the CDR3: TGTGCCAGCAGTGATAGCGGGAGTCGCCATGAGCAGTTCTTC. Variable domain in full (rest from reference TRBV2 and TRBJ2-1): EPEVTQTPSHQVTQMGQEVILRCVPISNHLYFYWYRQILGQKVEFLVSFYNNEISEKSEIFDDQFSVERPDGSNFTLKIRSTKLEDSAMYFCASSDSGSRHEQFFGPGTRLTVL.

This clone was seen a handful of times. This chain connects TRBV10-3 to TRBJ2-7; 7 bases are shared with TRBD1. Trimming removed 3 bases from V and 5 bases from J; junction bases left unmatched: 10. This CDR3 has 15 residues. Germline V gene lookup returns CDR1 ENHRY and CDR2 SYGVKD. CDR3 sequence: CAISEGAGGSNEQYF. The CDR3 DNA reads as TGTGCCATCAGTGAAGGGGCAGGGGGATCGAACGAGCAGTACTTC.